The sequence of this T cell receptor (beta chain) was determined in a study of cytomegalovirus exposure and HLA in healthy donors. Study-level findings and limits: The classifier was said to identify cytomegalovirus status with high specificity and sensitivity.

The PCR made use of 60 Vbeta and 13 Jbeta primers. Clones were sequenced by immunoSEQ multiplex PCR, and TCRdb holds only the in-frame ones, with some missing. The repertoire has some 200,000 clones, 81% of them found once; the top ten carry less than 4.5%. Germline V gene sequence: CDR1 LGHNA, CDR2 YNFKEQ. Trimming took off 1 base at V and 0 bases at J, with 3 bases between the two ends. This CDR3 comprises 14 residues. With regard to this clone: Its specificity is not known.

Each of the donors was a healthy bone marrow donor. The receptor's source is a man aged 45-65 years in good health and CMV-seronegative. The chain employs TRBV4-2 and TRBJ2-2; D not certain. Sequenced sample: PBMCs. The CDR3 nucleotides read TGTGCCAGCAGCCAAGTTACGAACACCGGGGAGCTGTTTTTT. It codes for CASSQVTNTGELFF.